In this sample, the clone carrying this TCR beta chain turned up a few times. The antigen remains undetermined. This sample was included in a study of cytomegalovirus exposure and HLA in healthy donors. Study outcomes and limitations: Using the classifier, cytomegalovirus status was reportedly diagnosed with high specificity and sensitivity. It was taken for granted in presence/absence analyses that sequencing depth across donors was roughly uniform. A later analysis associated 15,000 to 20,000 TCR beta sequences with HLA alleles at a 0.05 false discovery rate. Later on, an analysis found that several of the most significant clusters appeared to be linked to common viral pathogens, which included parvovirus B19.

The V and J ends lost 5 bases and 4 bases, in that order; junction bases with no gene match: 7. This CDR3 comprises 15 residues. The V gene's germline CDR1 is MGHDK and CDR2 SYGVNS. The PCR used 60 Vbeta and 13 Jbeta primers. The method was immunoSEQ multiplex PCR; TCRdb's version includes in-frame clones alone and lacks a portion of them. The table has some 120,000 clones, approximately 80% seen once. Material: PBMCs. This clonotype originated in a man in his late teens or twenties in good health and CMV-seropositive. This chain uses TRBV25-1 with TRBJ2-1; 8 bases align to TRBD2. The CDR3 sequence: CASSPRREVYNEQFF. The CDR3 DNA reads as TGTGCCAGCAGTCCCCGGCGGGAGGTTTACAATGAGCAGTTCTTC.